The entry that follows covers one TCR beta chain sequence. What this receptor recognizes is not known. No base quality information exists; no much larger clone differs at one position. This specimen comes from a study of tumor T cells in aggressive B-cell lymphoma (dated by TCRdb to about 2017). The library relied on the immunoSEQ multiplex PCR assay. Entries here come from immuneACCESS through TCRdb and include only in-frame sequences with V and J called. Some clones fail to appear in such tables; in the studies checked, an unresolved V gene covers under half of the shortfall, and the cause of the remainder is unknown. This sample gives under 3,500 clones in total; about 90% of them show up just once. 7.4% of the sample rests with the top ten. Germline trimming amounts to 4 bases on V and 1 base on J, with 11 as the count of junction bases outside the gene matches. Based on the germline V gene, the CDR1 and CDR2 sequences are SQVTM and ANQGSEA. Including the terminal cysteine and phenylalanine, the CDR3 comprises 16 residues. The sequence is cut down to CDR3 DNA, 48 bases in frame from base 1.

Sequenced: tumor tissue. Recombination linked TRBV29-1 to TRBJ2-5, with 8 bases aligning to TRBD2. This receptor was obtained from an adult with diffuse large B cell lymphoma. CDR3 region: CSVGGELAALQETQYF. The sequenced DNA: TGCAGCGTTGGAGGCGAACTAGCGGCGCTCCAAGAGACCCAGTACTTC.